Following are 22 T cell receptor beta chains from one sample sequenced in a study of PD-L1 blockade in urothelial cancer. TCRdb's copy holds only in-frame clones and misses some; the assay was immunoSEQ multiplex PCR. The repertoire holds some 110,000 clones, more than 85% seen once, with 3% to 4% in the top ten. Time point in this sample: peripheral blood 6 weeks after treatment start. The specimen comprised PBMCs, sampled around atezolizumab (anti-PD-L1) treatment. The origin of the receptors is a man aged 55 to 70 with urothelial cancer.

This rearrangement joins TRBV4-2 to TRBJ2-3, with 10 bases aligning to TRBD1. The length of the CDR3 is 17 residues. CDR1 and CDR2 from the germline V gene are LGHNA and YNFKEQ. Trimming at V came to 1 base and at J to 1 base, leaving 5 bases not matched to a gene. The CDR3: CASSQGTGTGGTDTQYF. The CDR3 nucleotides are TGTGCCAGCAGCCAAGGTACCGGGACAGGGGGCACAGATACGCAGTATTTT.

J is TRBJ2-7 and V is TRBV9, with D possibly TRBD1 on 5 matching bases. Germline CDR1 and CDR2: SGDLS and YYNGEE. The CDR3 sequence is 16 residues long. V shed 0 bases and J shed 5 bases, with 18 bases lying between them. The CDR3 nucleotides are TGTGCCAGCAGCGTAGGGGTGGGTTTAGGGGCGAACGAGCAGTACTTC. It specifies CASSVGVGLGANEQYF.

V is TRBV28 and J is TRBJ1-5; D is ambiguous. The CDR3 runs to 14 residues. V lost 5 bases and J 0 bases, leaving 8 bases between the germline ends. The germline V gene encodes CDR1 MDHEN and CDR2 SYDVKM. CDR3 DNA: TGTGCCAGCAGTATACACAATAGCAATCAGCCCCAGCATTTT. Translated, it gives CASSIHNSNQPQHF. Using reference TRBV28 and TRBJ1-5 for the parts outside the CDR3, the full variable domain is DVKVTQSSRYLVKRTGEKVFLECVQDMDHENMFWYRQDPGLGLRLIYFSYDVKMKEKGDIPEGYSVSREKKERFSLILESASTNQTSMYLCASSIHNSNQPQHFGDGTRLSIL.

The chain uses TRBV10-1 and TRBJ2-1; D might be TRBD1 (6 bases). Germline lookup yields CDR1 WNHNN and CDR2 SYGVQD (reference sequence). The V gene lost 0 bases and the J gene lost 3 bases, with 12 bases spanning the gap. This CDR3 is built from 16 residues. The CDR3 DNA is TGCGCCAGCAGTGAGTCGAGGGGGTTGGACTACAATGAGCAGTTCTTC. It encodes CASSESRGLDYNEQFF.

J is TRBJ1-3 and V is TRBV5-5; D call uncertain. Germline CDR1 reads SGHKS; CDR2 reads YYEKEE (reference sequence). V was clipped by 0 bases and J by 2 bases, with 9 bases between them. The CDR3 is made up of 15 amino acids. This CDR3 reads CASSLEREAGNTIYF. The CDR3 region has the DNA TGTGCCAGCAGCTTGGAGAGGGAGGCTGGAAACACCATATATTTT.

This clone was seen only once. This chain joins TRBV6-1 and TRBJ1-6; D remains unclear. Trimming pared 1 base from V and 6 bases from J, leaving 7 bases between. The CDR3 length is 14 residues. The germline gives CDR1 MNHNS, CDR2 SASEGT. The CDR3 sequence: CASSEDSFNSPLHF. The CDR3 DNA is TGTGCCAGCAGTGAAGACAGTTTTAATTCACCCCTCCACTTT.

This clone was recorded only once. The chain is built from TRBV5-1 and TRBJ2-2, with a weak D call TRBD2 (5 bases). The V and J ends lost 4 bases and 4 bases respectively, with 11 bases between them. The CDR3 loop spans 14 amino acids. Germline assignment: CDR1 SGHRS and CDR2 YFSETQ. The CDR3 region is CASSKDGVTGELFF. DNA for the CDR3: TGCGCCAGCAGCAAGGACGGGGTCACCGGGGAGCTGTTTTTT.

The chain combines TRBV27 with TRBJ1-1; the D is unclear. In germline, CDR1 is MNHEY, CDR2 SMNVEV (reference sequence). CDR3 length: 14 residues. V gave up 7 bases and J gave up 2 bases, with 14 bases separating them. The CDR3 here is CASTTPGENTEAFF. The CDR3 coding sequence is TGTGCCAGCACCACTCCCGGGGAAAACACTGAAGCTTTCTTT.

The gene calls are TRBV4-2 and TRBJ2-7; 9 bases map to TRBD2. The CDR3 covers 15 residues. Unmatched junction bases numbered 14, after V lost 8 bases and J lost 6 bases. Germline V gene lookup returns CDR1 LGHNA and CDR2 YNFKEQ. The chain's CDR3 is CASSDSRGGWGEQYF. CDR3 bases: TGTGCCAGCTCGGACTCGCGGGGGGGCTGGGGCGAGCAGTACTTC.

The V and J genes are TRBV9 and TRBJ1-4; tentatively, D is TRBD1 (5 bases). The V gene lost 4 bases and the J gene lost 7 bases, with 20 bases spanning the gap. This CDR3 comprises 16 residues. The V gene's germline CDR1 is SGDLS and CDR2 YYNGEE. CDR3 loop: CASSRSAGEGSEKLFF. CDR3 in DNA: TGTGCCAGCAGCCGTAGCGCGGGGGAAGGGAGTGAAAAACTGTTTTTT.

This clone was seen a handful of times. This rearrangement joins TRBV10-1 to TRBJ2-2, with D uncertain. The CDR3 runs to 12 residues. V was cut by 3 bases and J by 6 bases, with 5 bases left in between. The germline CDR1 and CDR2 sequences are WNHNN and SYGVQD (reference sequence). The CDR3 loop is CASSETAGELFF. The CDR3 DNA is TGCGCCAGCAGTGAAACAGCCGGGGAGCTGTTTTTT.

This clone showed up just a few times. The V gene is TRBV5-4, the J gene TRBJ1-2; no definite D call. V was cut by 4 bases and J by 0 bases, with 13 bases left in between. Per the germline V gene, CDR1 is SGHNT and CDR2 is YYREEE (reference sequence). The CDR3 consists of 15 residues. The CDR3 loop reads CASSDTREANYGYTF. The CDR3 DNA reads as TGTGCCAGCAGCGACACCCGGGAGGCTAACTATGGCTACACCTTC.

This clone occurred a few times. The CDR3 spells CASSTSGDNFFVNQPQHF. DNA for the CDR3: TGTGCCAGCAGCACATCCGGGGACAATTTTTTCGTCAATCAGCCCCAGCATTTT. The chain carries TRBV2 and TRBJ1-5; a weak D match, TRBD1 (6 bases). This CDR3 has 18 amino acids. Germline lookup yields CDR1 SNHLY and CDR2 FYNNEI. V was trimmed by 6 bases and J by 3 bases, leaving 24 bases between them. Looking up the rest from reference TRBV2 and TRBJ1-5 gives the full variable domain: EPEVTQTPSHQVTQMGQEVILRCVPISNHLYFYWYRQILGQKVEFLVSFYNNEISEKSEIFDDQFSVERPDGSNFTLKIRSTKLEDSAMYFCASSTSGDNFFVNQPQHFGDGTRLSIL.

The chain links TRBV10-3 to TRBJ2-3; D might be TRBD1 (6 bases). The V and J ends lost 9 bases and 0 bases respectively, with 10 bases between them. The germline V gene has CDR1 ENHRY and CDR2 SYGVKD. The CDR3 consists of 13 residues. CDR3 bases: TGTGCCATTGGGACATCTAGCACAGATACGCAGTATTTT. Its protein product is CAIGTSSTDTQYF.

V is TRBV27 and J is TRBJ2-7; D not certain. In germline, CDR1 is MNHEY, CDR2 SMNVEV (reference sequence). CDR3 length equals 13 residues. Trimming left V 8 bases short and J 1 base short, with 12 bases between. The CDR3 DNA sequence: TGTGCCAGCGGTCCAGAGGTTTCCTACGAGCAGTACTTC. This encodes CASGPEVSYEQYF.

This clone was observed a single time. The chain links TRBV2 to TRBJ1-1; 11 bases line up with TRBD1. This CDR3 has 15 amino acids. Per germline, CDR1 SNHLY and CDR2 FYNNEI. With V trimmed by 2 bases and J by 11 bases, 10 bases remained unmatched. In DNA form, the CDR3 reads TGTGCCAGCAGTGAAAATTCCCGGACAGGGGGCGCCGCTTTCTTT. It codes for CASSENSRTGGAAFF.

This clone turned up a few times. The chain uses TRBV2 and TRBJ2-7, with 7 bases that match TRBD1. V lost 8 bases to trimming and J lost 1 base; unmatched junction nucleotides: 5. CDR1 and CDR2 from the germline V gene are SNHLY and FYNNEI. CDR3 length: 13 residues. CDR3 sequence reads: CASAPTGSYEQYF. The CDR3, as DNA: TGTGCCAGCGCCCCGACAGGGTCCTACGAGCAGTACTTC.

The chain links TRBV2 to TRBJ2-3, with 11 bases that match TRBD2. The CDR3 extends over 17 amino acids. J lost 6 bases, V lost 5 bases, and 13 bases had no gene match. Looked up from germline, CDR1 is SNHLY and CDR2 is FYNNEI. DNA of the CDR3: TGTGCCAGCAGTTTAGCCCCCGGGCTAGCGGGGGGTGATACGCAGTATTTT. Residues: CASSLAPGLAGGDTQYF. Full variable domain (missing parts from reference TRBV2 and TRBJ2-3): EPEVTQTPSHQVTQMGQEVILRCVPISNHLYFYWYRQILGQKVEFLVSFYNNEISEKSEIFDDQFSVERPDGSNFTLKIRSTKLEDSAMYFCASSLAPGLAGGDTQYFGPGTRLTVL.

The rearrangement links TRBV4-3 to TRBJ2-3; a weak D match, TRBD1 (6 bases). Between the trimmed V and J ends, which lost 3 bases and 9 bases, there was a span of 13 bases. The CDR3 totals 13 residues. The germline CDR1 and CDR2 sequences are LGHNA and YSLEER. Here the CDR3 reads CASSQDQGLTQYF. In DNA form, the CDR3 reads TGCGCCAGCAGCCAGGATCAGGGGTTGACGCAGTATTTT.

The rearrangement links TRBV7-2 to TRBJ2-1, with 15 bases lining up with TRBD2. With 5 bases clipped from V and 4 bases from J, the junction kept 6 bases outside the gene matches. Germline CDR1 and CDR2: SGHTA and FQGNSA. The CDR3 runs 17 residues. The CDR3 nucleotides are TGTGCCAGCAGCCTCGGGACTAGCGGGAGGATTTACAATGAGCAGTTCTTC. Its translation is CASSLGTSGRIYNEQFF.

This chain connects TRBV14 to TRBJ2-3; 15 nucleotides match TRBD2. The CDR3 loop spans 15 amino acids. Trimming cost V 3 bases and J 7 bases; bases outside gene matches: 2. Per the germline V gene, CDR1 is SGHDN and CDR2 is FVKESK. Here the CDR3 DNA reads TGTGCCAGCAGCCAGGGACTAGCGGGAGGAAATACGCAGTATTTT. It is translated as CASSQGLAGGNTQYF.

CDR3 residues: CATSTRQGNEQFF. The CDR3 DNA reads as TGTGCCACCAGCACCCGACAGGGTAATGAGCAGTTCTTC. The V call is TRBV15, the J call TRBJ2-1; the match to TRBD1 covers 7 bases. Germline-derived CDR1 and CDR2 are LNHNV and YYDKDF (reference sequence). The CDR3 runs 13 residues. The V and J ends lost 4 bases and 7 bases, in that order; junction bases with no gene match: 4.